This TCR beta chain was captured by sequencing in a study of PD-1 blockade in classical Hodgkin lymphoma. Comments on this clone: Its antigen is not known.

All patients relapsed after autologous stem cell transplantation, and brentuximab vedotin exposure varied. General observations from the study: It was among complete responders that baseline diversity resembled that of newly diagnosed patients.

This CDR3 comprises 17 residues. Assay used: immunoSEQ multiplex PCR; TCRdb lists only in-frame clones, some missing. The sample comprises approximately 98,000 clones, about 89% of which are singletons, and about 20% rests with the top ten. The sequence was obtained from a human donor with classical Hodgkin lymphoma. The sample here was peripheral blood mononuclear cells (PBMCs), taken before the second cycle of nivolumab. The chain joins TRBV21-1 to TRBJ2-7; the table's D call, TRBD2, was not checked against the DNA. TRBV21-1 is a pseudogene. The CDR3 DNA follows: TGTGCCAGCAGCAAGATTCTAAAAGGAGCGGGTGAGGACGAGCAGTACTTC. It specifies CASSKILKGAGEDEQYF.